These 28 T cell receptor beta chains share one sample of origin, sequenced in a study of OX40 agonist ivuxolimab in advanced cancers. Sequencing used immunoSEQ multiplex PCR; TCRdb keeps in-frame clones, though not all of them. Of roughly 98,000 clones in the sample, about 80% were seen once. The sequencing used CD4+ or CD8+ T cells sorted from blood, collected in a trial of the OX40 agonist ivuxolimab. The source is an adult with an advanced solid tumor such as melanoma, head and neck, liver or kidney cancer.

The chain has TRBV5-1 and TRBJ2-3, with 13 bases matching TRBD2. V shed 3 bases and J 2 bases; nucleotides not matched to a gene: 3. CDR3 length: 16 residues. Germline lookup yields CDR1 SGHRS and CDR2 YFSETQ. CDR3 nucleotide sequence: TGCGCCAGCAGCTCCACTAGCGGGGGGGCCACAGATACGCAGTATTTT. Amino acid sequence: CASSSTSGGATDTQYF.

J is TRBJ2-1 and V is TRBV28; 15 nucleotides agree with TRBD2. The CDR3 loop spans 16 amino acids. Unmatched junction bases numbered 8, after V lost 5 bases and J lost 9 bases. Germline V lookup: CDR1 MDHEN, CDR2 SYDVKM. The CDR3 region is CASSAAGTSGRLEQFF. The DNA of the CDR3 is TGTGCCAGCAGTGCCGCCGGGACTAGCGGGAGGCTTGAGCAGTTCTTC.

This sequence joins TRBV2 and TRBJ1-2; 7 nucleotides agree with TRBD1. Germline CDR1 is SNHLY and CDR2 is FYNNEI. With V trimmed by 7 bases and J by 0 bases, 8 bases remained unmatched. The CDR3 runs to 15 residues. The CDR3 reads CASKEGAGPNYGYTF. The CDR3, as DNA: TGTGCCAGCAAAGAGGGGGCAGGGCCTAACTATGGCTACACCTTC.

The chain recombines TRBV7-9 with TRBJ1-1, with D maybe TRBD1 (5 bases). CDR3 length: 16 residues. Trimming shortened V by 6 bases and J by 4 bases, and 21 bases separated the two germline ends. Germline CDR1 is SEHNR and CDR2 is FQNEAQ (reference sequence). The CDR3: CASRARDAHRGTEAFF. Here the CDR3 DNA reads TGTGCCAGCAGGGCCCGGGACGCCCATCGTGGCACTGAAGCTTTCTTT.

V gene TRBV5-5 combines with J gene TRBJ2-2, with TRBD2 identical over 10 bases. The V and J ends lost 2 bases and 8 bases, in that order; junction bases with no gene match: 6. The germline V gene has CDR1 SGHKS and CDR2 YYEKEE (reference sequence). This CDR3 is built from 15 residues. DNA of the CDR3: TGTGCCAGCAGCTTTACTAGCGGGGCAGTGGGGGAGCTGTTTTTT. It is translated as CASSFTSGAVGELFF.

There are a few counts of this clone. The chain has TRBV28 and TRBJ2-1; 9 bases are shared with TRBD2. CDR3 length: 14 amino acids. The germline V gene has CDR1 MDHEN and CDR2 SYDVKM. V was clipped by 6 bases and J by 5 bases; unmatched bases: 5. CDR3 in DNA: TGTGCCAGCAGCCTGGGACTAGCCAACAATGAGCAGTTCTTC. Amino acid sequence: CASSLGLANNEQFF.

The chain joins TRBV7-2 to TRBJ2-3, with 7 bases aligning to TRBD2. The length of the CDR3 is 14 residues. Trimming at V came to 3 bases and at J to 1 base, leaving 1 base not matched to a gene. In germline, CDR1 is SGHTA, CDR2 FQGNSA. The CDR3 coding sequence is TGTGCCAGCAGCTTGAGCGGGGGCACAGATACGCAGTATTTT. This gives the protein CASSLSGGTDTQYF.

The CDR3 loop is CASSPGLKAFF. The CDR3, as DNA: TGTGCCAGCAGCCCGGGACTTAAAGCTTTCTTT. The genes are TRBV14 and TRBJ1-1, with D possibly being TRBD1 (5 bases). Trimming left V 4 bases short and J 9 bases short, with 9 bases between. This CDR3 spans 11 amino acids. CDR1 is SGHDN and CDR2 is FVKESK in the germline V gene.

The chain is built from TRBV11-2 and TRBJ2-1; D is tentatively TRBD1 or TRBD2 (5 bases each). Germline CDR1 SGHAT, CDR2 FQNNGV. Trimming removed 1 base from V and 1 base from J, with 11 bases in between. The CDR3 runs 16 residues. Written as DNA, the CDR3 is TGTGCCAGCAGCTTAGGAGGGGTCCATTCCTACAATGAGCAGTTCTTC. Protein: CASSLGGVHSYNEQFF.

This clone has just a few counts. This chain uses TRBV28 with TRBJ2-7; 7 nucleotides match TRBD1. The CDR3 length is 15 residues. Germline assignment: CDR1 MDHEN and CDR2 SYDVKM. V lost 5 bases and J lost 2; bases outside the gene matches: 9. In DNA form, the CDR3 reads TGTGCCAGCAGTAGACAGGGACCCCTTACCTACGAGCAGTACTTC. Encoded protein: CASSRQGPLTYEQYF. The full variable domain, completed using reference TRBV28 and TRBJ2-7, is DVKVTQSSRYLVKRTGEKVFLECVQDMDHENMFWYRQDPGLGLRLIYFSYDVKMKEKGDIPEGYSVSREKKERFSLILESASTNQTSMYLCASSRQGPLTYEQYFGPGTRLTVT.

The chain couples TRBV19 to TRBJ1-5, with TRBD1 identical over 7 bases. Germline-derived CDR1 and CDR2 are LNHDA and SQIVND (reference sequence). CDR3 length: 15 residues. The J segment lost 3 bases and the V segment lost 6 bases, leaving 8 bases of the junction unmatched. The CDR3 region is CASSNDRASNQPQHF. DNA for the CDR3: TGTGCCAGTAGCAACGACAGGGCATCCAATCAGCCCCAGCATTTT.

The V gene is TRBV5-1, the J gene TRBJ2-3, with 9 nucleotides matching TRBD1. CDR3 length: 15 residues. V trimming: 4 bases; J trimming: 1 base; junction bases outside the gene matches: 4. In germline, CDR1 is SGHRS, CDR2 YFSETQ. The DNA of the CDR3 is TGCGCCAGCAGCCCCCGGACAGGGGGCACAGATACGCAGTATTTT. It yields the protein CASSPRTGGTDTQYF. Variable domain in full (rest from reference TRBV5-1 and TRBJ2-3): KAGVTQTPRYLIKTRGQQVTLSCSPISGHRSVSWYQQTPGQGLQFLFEYFSETQRNKGNFPGRFSGRQFSNSRSEMNVSTLELGDSALYLCASSPRTGGTDTQYFGPGTRLTVL.

This chain connects TRBV27 to TRBJ1-4; D is uncertain. Trimming cost V 5 bases and J 3 bases, with 13 bases left between them. The length of the CDR3 is 15 residues. Germline V gives CDR1 MNHEY, CDR2 SMNVEV (reference sequence). Here the CDR3 reads CASSLNRRANEKLFF. Written as DNA, the CDR3 is TGTGCCAGCAGTCTGAACAGAAGAGCTAATGAAAAACTGTTTTTT.

The genes are TRBV27 and TRBJ2-1; TRBD1 might be the D (6 bases). The CDR3 is 15 residues long. Germline CDR1 is MNHEY and CDR2 is SMNVEV (reference sequence). V shed 5 bases and J shed 7 bases, with 18 bases lying between them. The CDR3 coding sequence is TGTGCCAGCAGTGACCGGGACACCGCGGCTAATGAGCAGTTCTTC. Protein: CASSDRDTAANEQFF.

V is TRBV27 and J is TRBJ2-3; the match to TRBD1 covers 12 bases. CDR3 length equals 15 residues. J lost 3 bases, V lost 6 bases, and 4 bases had no gene match. Germline V gene lookup returns CDR1 MNHEY and CDR2 SMNVEV (reference sequence). In DNA, the CDR3 is TGTGCCAGCAGCAGGGACAGGGGGCGAACAGATACGCAGTATTTT. Translating it yields CASSRDRGRTDTQYF.

V usage is TRBV29-1 and J usage is TRBJ1-1; TRBD1 aligns across 11 bases. The CDR3 contains 13 residues. The V gene end was trimmed by 4 bases and the J gene end by 4 bases; junction bases not matched to a gene: 2. CDR1 SQVTM and CDR2 ANQGSEA come from the germline V gene. CDR3 in DNA: TGCAGCGTTGTAGGGACAGGGGGCACTGAAGCTTTCTTT. This codes for CSVVGTGGTEAFF.

This clone was seen just once. The chain joins TRBV11-2 to TRBJ2-7; D perhaps matches TRBD2 (7 bases). This CDR3 contains 15 residues. The germline V and J ends were trimmed by 6 bases and 5 bases, with 20 bases remaining between them. Germline assignment: CDR1 SGHAT and CDR2 FQNNGV. DNA of the CDR3: TGTGCCAGCAGGATTACCTGGGAGGGGGTACACGAGCAGTACTTC. Its translation: CASRITWEGVHEQYF.

This chain connects TRBV25-1 to TRBJ2-7, with D possibly being TRBD2 (6 bases). This CDR3 spans 16 amino acids. V gave up 4 bases and J gave up 3 bases, with 19 bases separating them. The germline CDR1 and CDR2 sequences are MGHDK and SYGVNS. CDR3 protein: CASSVYGGIRGYEQYF. CDR3 DNA: TGTGCCAGCAGTGTCTATGGGGGGATTAGAGGCTACGAGCAGTACTTC.

CDR3 DNA sequence: TGTGCCAGCAGCCAATCGAGGCAGGGGGGCAATCAGCCCCAGCATTTT. Protein sequence: CASSQSRQGGNQPQHF. This chain links TRBV16 with TRBJ1-5; 7 positions agree with TRBD1. Germline V lookup: CDR1 KGHSY, CDR2 FQNENV. The CDR3 contains 16 residues. The trim removed 0 bases at V and 2 bases at J, leaving 4 bases unmatched.

The chain combines TRBV5-4 with TRBJ2-2; perhaps TRBD2 as D (6 bases). The CDR3 extends over 16 amino acids. V gave up 4 bases and J gave up 1 base, with 14 bases separating them. CDR1 SGHNT and CDR2 YYREEE come from the germline V gene (reference sequence). The CDR3 DNA follows: TGTGCCAGCAGCAAAGGAGCGGGTGTGAACACCGGGGAGCTGTTTTTT. This gives the protein CASSKGAGVNTGELFF.

J is TRBJ1-5 and V is TRBV30, with D unresolved. V was shortened by 2 bases and J by 6 bases, with 17 bases between the two germline ends. This CDR3 is 15 amino acids long. Germline V gives CDR1 GTSNPN, CDR2 SVGIG (reference sequence). CDR3 amino acids: CAWSPSGRGGQPQHF. The DNA for the CDR3 is TGTGCCTGGAGTCCCTCGGGGAGAGGTGGTCAGCCCCAGCATTTT.

This clone was counted a few times. The chain combines TRBV19 with TRBJ1-2; D is unresolved. The V end was cut by 5 bases, the J end by 5 bases, with 15 bases between. The CDR3 length is 14 residues. Germline V gives CDR1 LNHDA, CDR2 SQIVND (reference sequence). Here the CDR3 DNA reads TGTGCCAGTAGTGAGGGAGGATACCGTTATGGCTACACCTTC. As protein: CASSEGGYRYGYTF. Filled out from reference TRBV19 and TRBJ1-2, the complete variable domain reads DGGITQSPKYLFRKEGQNVTLSCEQNLNHDAMYWYRQDPGQGLRLIYYSQIVNDFQKGDIAEGYSVSREKKESFPLTVTSAQKNPTAFYLCASSEGGYRYGYTFGSGTRLTVV.

The chain has TRBV27 and TRBJ1-5; 8 nucleotides agree with TRBD1. This CDR3 spans 13 amino acids. The germline V gene encodes CDR1 MNHEY and CDR2 SMNVEV (reference sequence). Germline trimming cut 6 bases from V and 4 bases from J; bases unmatched to any gene: 2. The CDR3 sequence is CASRRTGNQPQHF. The DNA for the CDR3 is TGTGCCAGCAGACGGACAGGGAATCAGCCCCAGCATTTT.

The gene calls are TRBV5-1 and TRBJ1-6; maybe TRBD1 (5 bases). This CDR3 is built from 16 residues. The V and J ends lost 2 bases and 0 bases respectively, with 9 bases between them. Germline V CDR1 and CDR2: SGHRS, YFSETQ. In DNA form, the CDR3 reads TGCGCCAGCAGCTTACAAGGGACCTCCTATAATTCACCCCTCCACTTT. It codes for CASSLQGTSYNSPLHF. Filled out from reference TRBV5-1 and TRBJ1-6, the complete variable domain reads KAGVTQTPRYLIKTRGQQVTLSCSPISGHRSVSWYQQTPGQGLQFLFEYFSETQRNKGNFPGRFSGRQFSNSRSEMNVSTLELGDSALYLCASSLQGTSYNSPLHFGNGTRLTVT.

The chain is built from TRBV5-1 and TRBJ2-3; 8 bases match TRBD2. The CDR3 covers 14 residues. Germline V lookup: CDR1 SGHRS, CDR2 YFSETQ. J lost 0 bases, V lost 4 bases, and 1 base had no gene match. This CDR3 is CASSAGGSTDTQYF. In DNA form, the CDR3 reads TGCGCCAGCAGCGCGGGAGGAAGCACAGATACGCAGTATTTT.

The CDR3 is CASSELTSGEQYF. In DNA, the CDR3 is TGTGCCAGCAGTGAACTCACTAGCGGCGAGCAGTACTTC. This sequence joins TRBV2 and TRBJ2-7; TRBD2 matches 8 bases. This CDR3 is built from 13 residues. V trimming: 2 bases; J trimming: 6 bases; junction bases outside the gene matches: 3. The germline V gene has CDR1 SNHLY and CDR2 FYNNEI.

The chain uses TRBV18 and TRBJ2-7, with 7 bases lining up with TRBD1. Germline V lookup: CDR1 KGHSH, CDR2 LQKENI. With V trimmed by 3 bases and J by 3 bases, 8 bases remained unmatched. The CDR3 is made up of 15 amino acids. The CDR3: CASSPVDRVLYEQYF. CDR3 in DNA: TGTGCCAGCTCACCCGTAGACAGGGTGCTCTACGAGCAGTACTTC.

CDR3 DNA sequence: TGTGCCAGCTCACCACGAAGGACGGCAATGAACACTGAAGCTTTCTTT. This encodes CASSPRRTAMNTEAFF. The gene calls are TRBV18 and TRBJ1-1; D is unresolved. The CDR3 sequence is 16 residues long. Germline assignment: CDR1 KGHSH and CDR2 LQKENI. V was trimmed by 1 base and J by 0 bases, leaving 12 bases between them.